This T cell receptor (beta chain) came from a study of shared T cell receptors in the human thymus. The CDR3 has 15 amino acids. From germline, CDR1 is LNHNV and CDR2 YYDKDF (reference sequence). V lost 5 bases to trimming and J lost 8 bases, with 22 bases between them. TCRdb's copy holds only in-frame clones and misses some; the assay was immunoSEQ multiplex PCR. The sample has about 610,000 clones; roughly 90% are singletons. These data were also reused for a study on human thymus T cells. That study adds: Thymus pieces cut out during corrective heart surgery were the tissue that was used. Blood and thymic repertoires both appeared biased in V and J gene usage. A high degree of thymic repertoire overlap among unrelated individuals was reported in related research.

The receptor's source is a boy in the first two years of life with a congenital heart defect. The chain has TRBV15 and TRBJ2-7; a weak D match, TRBD2 (5 bases). Sequencing used thymocytes. CDR3 sequence (DNA): TGTGCCACCAGCTCCTTCGAGGGCCTCAGATCCAAGCAGTACTTC. Translating it yields CATSSFEGLRSKQYF. The complete variable domain, with remaining parts taken from reference TRBV15 and TRBJ2-7, reads DAMVIQNPRYQVTQFGKPVTLSCSQTLNHNVMYWYQQKSSQAPKLLFHYYDKDFNNEADTPDNFQSRRPNTSFCFLDIRSPGLGDTAMYLCATSSFEGLRSKQYFGPGTRLTVT.